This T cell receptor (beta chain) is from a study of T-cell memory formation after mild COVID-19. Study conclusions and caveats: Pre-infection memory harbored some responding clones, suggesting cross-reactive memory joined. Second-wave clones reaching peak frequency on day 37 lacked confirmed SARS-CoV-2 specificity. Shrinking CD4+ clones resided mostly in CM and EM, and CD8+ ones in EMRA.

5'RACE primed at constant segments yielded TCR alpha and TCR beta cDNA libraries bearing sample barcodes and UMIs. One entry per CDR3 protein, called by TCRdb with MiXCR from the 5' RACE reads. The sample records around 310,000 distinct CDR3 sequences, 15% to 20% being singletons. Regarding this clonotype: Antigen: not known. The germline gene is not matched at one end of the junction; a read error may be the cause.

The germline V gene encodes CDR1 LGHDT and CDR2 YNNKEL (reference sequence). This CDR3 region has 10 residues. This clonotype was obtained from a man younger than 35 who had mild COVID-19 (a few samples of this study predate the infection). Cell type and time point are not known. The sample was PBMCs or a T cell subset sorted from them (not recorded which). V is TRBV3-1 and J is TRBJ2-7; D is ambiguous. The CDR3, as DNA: TGTGCCAGCAGCTGCTACGAGGAGTACTTC. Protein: CASSCYEEYF.